The 10 T cell receptor beta chains below come from one sample, sequenced in a study of shared clonotypes between healthy human individuals. Sequenced by immunoSEQ multiplex PCR; TCRdb stores in-frame clones only, minus some. This repertoire shows roughly 510,000 clones, roughly 79% found once; its top ten account for approximately 12%. Sequencing was performed on PBMCs. These receptors came from a woman aged 40 to 49 in good health. Some clones in this sample may be carry-over from other donors' samples.

Turning to this clone: At one end, the junction sequence differs from germline, possibly due to a read error. The V and J genes are TRBV28 and TRBJ1-1, with 11 positions matching TRBD1. The CDR3 totals 15 residues. Looked up from germline, CDR1 is MDHEN and CDR2 is SYDVKM. Here the CDR3 reads CASSLSPGQGVSENF. CDR3 bases: TGTGCCAGCAGTCTCAGCCCGGGACAGGGGGTATCCGAAAACTTT.

This clone was counted once. V gene TRBV10-3 combines with J gene TRBJ1-2, with 9 bases identical to TRBD1. Germline V gene lookup returns CDR1 ENHRY and CDR2 SYGVKD. CDR3 size: 13 residues. The V segment lost 4 bases and the J segment 4 bases; nucleotides outside the gene matches: 1. The CDR3, as DNA: TGTGCCATCAGTGGACAGGGGGGCTATGGCTACACCTTC. Protein sequence: CAISGQGGYGYTF.

J is TRBJ2-1 and V is TRBV7-3; no clear D. In germline, CDR1 is SGHTA, CDR2 FQGTGA. V shed 2 bases and J shed 10 bases, with 6 bases lying between them. CDR3 size: 11 residues. CDR3 protein: CASSLGREQFF. In DNA form, the CDR3 reads TGTGCCAGCAGCTTAGGTCGGGAGCAGTTCTTC.

V usage is TRBV19 and J usage is TRBJ2-1, with 9 bases aligning to TRBD1. The CDR3 length is 13 residues. Germline V gene sequence: CDR1 LNHDA, CDR2 SQIVND (reference sequence). V lost 11 bases, J lost 5 bases, and 7 bases stayed unmatched. CDR3 nucleotide sequence: TGTGCCGCCCAGGGGACAGGGAACAATGAGCAGTTCTTC. The encoded protein is CAAQGTGNNEQFF.

The chain uses TRBV6-5 and TRBJ2-3, with D maybe TRBD2 (5 bases). Germline loops: CDR1 MNHEY, CDR2 SVGAGI. V dropped 1 base and J dropped 5 bases, with 7 bases sitting between them. There are 13 residues in the CDR3. The CDR3 loop reads CASSYFAGDTQYF. As DNA, the CDR3 is TGTGCCAGCAGTTACTTTGCGGGAGATACGCAGTATTTT.

This clone appeared a few times. The chain combines TRBV30 with TRBJ2-2; D is perhaps TRBD1 (5 bases). Trimming took 0 bases from V and 4 from J, leaving 6 bases between them. The CDR3 is made up of 13 amino acids. Germline CDR1 and CDR2: GTSNPN and SVGIG (reference sequence). CDR3 protein: CAWSVQGTGELFF. DNA of the CDR3: TGTGCCTGGAGTGTGCAGGGCACCGGGGAGCTGTTTTTT.

This chain joins TRBV20-1 and TRBJ2-1; D uncertain. Germline V gives CDR1 DFQATT, CDR2 SNEGSKA (reference sequence). CDR3 length equals 10 residues. V lost 7 bases to trimming and J lost 7 bases, with 8 bases between them. This chain's CDR3 is CSGVGNEQFF. The CDR3 bases are TGCAGTGGGGTCGGGAATGAGCAGTTCTTC.

CDR3 loop: CAWSQTVTNTEAFF. CDR3 coding DNA: TGTGCCTGGAGTCAGACTGTCACGAACACTGAAGCTTTCTTT. The chain uses TRBV30 and TRBJ1-1, with D uncertain. Trimming took 2 bases from V and 1 from J, leaving 11 bases between them. Germline V lookup: CDR1 GTSNPN, CDR2 SVGIG (reference sequence). There are 14 residues in the CDR3.

The chain links TRBV15 to TRBJ1-3, with TRBD1 as a possible D gene (5 bases). The CDR3 has 16 amino acids. V dropped 0 bases and J dropped 2 bases, with 11 bases sitting between them. Germline CDR1 and CDR2: LNHNV and YYDKDF (reference sequence). Here the CDR3 reads CATSRDRGRPGNTIYF. CDR3 in DNA: TGTGCCACCAGCAGAGATCGGGGGAGACCTGGAAACACCATATATTTT.

This clone has ten or more counts. The rearrangement uses TRBV2 and TRBJ1-2, with D perhaps matching TRBD1 (5 bases). The germline gives CDR1 SNHLY, CDR2 FYNNEI. The CDR3 is 13 residues long. The V end lost 6 bases, the J end lost 4 bases, and 12 bases lay between the germline ends. The CDR3 protein is CASRFDSLYGYTF. The CDR3 DNA reads TGTGCCAGCAGGTTCGACAGCCTCTATGGCTACACCTTC.